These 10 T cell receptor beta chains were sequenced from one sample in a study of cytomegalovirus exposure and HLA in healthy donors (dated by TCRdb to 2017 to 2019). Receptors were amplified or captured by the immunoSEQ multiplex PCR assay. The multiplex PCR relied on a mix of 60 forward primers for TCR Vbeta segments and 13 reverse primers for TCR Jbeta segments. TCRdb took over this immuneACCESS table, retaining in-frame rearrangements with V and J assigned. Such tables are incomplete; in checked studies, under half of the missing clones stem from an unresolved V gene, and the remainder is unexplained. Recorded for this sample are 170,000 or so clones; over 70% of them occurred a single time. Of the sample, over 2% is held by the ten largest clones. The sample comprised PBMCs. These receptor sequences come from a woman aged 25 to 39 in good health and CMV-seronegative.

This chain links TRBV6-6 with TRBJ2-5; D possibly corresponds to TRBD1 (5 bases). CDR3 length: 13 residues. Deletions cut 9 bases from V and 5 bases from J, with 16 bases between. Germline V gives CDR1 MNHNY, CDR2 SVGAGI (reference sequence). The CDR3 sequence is CARPPAGPETQYF. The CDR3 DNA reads TGTGCCAGACCCCCAGCAGGGCCGGAGACCCAGTACTTC.

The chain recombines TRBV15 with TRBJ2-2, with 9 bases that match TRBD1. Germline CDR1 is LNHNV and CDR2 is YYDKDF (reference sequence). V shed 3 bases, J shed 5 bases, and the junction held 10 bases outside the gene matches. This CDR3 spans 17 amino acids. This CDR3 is CATSSHHGQGTTGELFF. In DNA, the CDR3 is TGTGCCACCAGCAGTCACCACGGACAGGGGACAACCGGGGAGCTGTTTTTT.

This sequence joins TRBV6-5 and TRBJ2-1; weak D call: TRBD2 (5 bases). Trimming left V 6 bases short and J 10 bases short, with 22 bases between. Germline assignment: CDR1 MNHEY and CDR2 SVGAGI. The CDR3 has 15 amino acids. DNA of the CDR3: TGTGCCAGCAGCTATACCCCCTCAGCGGTGGACGAGCAGTTCTTC. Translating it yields CASSYTPSAVDEQFF.

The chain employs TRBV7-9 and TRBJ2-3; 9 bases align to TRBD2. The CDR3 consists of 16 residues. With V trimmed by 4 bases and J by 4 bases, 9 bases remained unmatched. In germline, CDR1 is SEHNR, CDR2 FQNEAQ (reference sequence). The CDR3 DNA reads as TGTGCCAGCAGCTCCCCCCTTAGCGGGGGCCCAGATACGCAGTATTTT. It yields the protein CASSSPLSGGPDTQYF.

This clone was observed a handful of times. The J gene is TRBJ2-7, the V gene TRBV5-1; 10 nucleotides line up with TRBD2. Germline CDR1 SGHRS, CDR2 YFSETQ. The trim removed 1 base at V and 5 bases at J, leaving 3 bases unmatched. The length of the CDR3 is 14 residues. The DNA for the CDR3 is TGCGCCAGCAGCTTGATAGCGGGGGGAGACGAGCAGTACTTC. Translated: CASSLIAGGDEQYF.

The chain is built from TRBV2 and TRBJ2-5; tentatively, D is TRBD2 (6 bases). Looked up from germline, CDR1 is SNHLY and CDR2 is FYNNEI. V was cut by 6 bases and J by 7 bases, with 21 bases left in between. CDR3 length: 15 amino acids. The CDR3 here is CASSKSRGTGGTQYF. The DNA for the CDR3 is TGTGCCAGCAGCAAGTCCCGCGGGACCGGGGGGACCCAGTACTTC.

CDR3 DNA sequence: TGTGCCAGCAGTTACTCGAGGGTACCCGGGGAGCTGTTTTTT. Protein sequence: CASSYSRVPGELFF. This chain connects TRBV6-5 to TRBJ2-2; TRBD2 is a possible D gene (5 bases). Looked up from germline, CDR1 is MNHEY and CDR2 is SVGAGI. The CDR3 spans 14 residues. The germline V and J ends were trimmed by 0 bases and 6 bases, with 8 bases remaining between them.

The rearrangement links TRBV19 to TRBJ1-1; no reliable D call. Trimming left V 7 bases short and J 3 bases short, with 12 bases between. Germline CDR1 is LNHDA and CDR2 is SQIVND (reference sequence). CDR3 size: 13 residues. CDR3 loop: CASIRPGYTEAFF. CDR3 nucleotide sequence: TGTGCCAGTATTAGACCGGGGTACACTGAAGCTTTCTTT.

DNA of the CDR3: TGTGCCAGCAGCCCAGGGACGGGGGGCGACACCGGGGAGCTGTTTTTT. Translation gives CASSPGTGGDTGELFF. J is TRBJ2-2 and V is TRBV7-2; D might be TRBD2 (7 bases). CDR3 size: 16 residues. V lost 5 bases to trimming and J lost 3 bases, with 16 bases between them. Germline V gives CDR1 SGHTA, CDR2 FQGNSA. The full variable domain, rest sourced from reference TRBV7-2 and TRBJ2-2, is GAGVSQSPSNKVTEKGKDVELRCDPISGHTALYWYRQSLGQGLEFLIYFQGNSAPDKSGLPSDRFSAERTGGSVSTLTIQRTQQEDSAVYLCASSPGTGGDTGELFFGEGSRLTVL.

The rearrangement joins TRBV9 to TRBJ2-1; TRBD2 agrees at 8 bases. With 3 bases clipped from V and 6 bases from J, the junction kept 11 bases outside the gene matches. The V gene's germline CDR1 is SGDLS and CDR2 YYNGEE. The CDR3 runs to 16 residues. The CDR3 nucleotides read TGTGCCAGCAGCGACGAACATAGCGGGACTCGCAATGAGCAGTTCTTC. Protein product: CASSDEHSGTRNEQFF.